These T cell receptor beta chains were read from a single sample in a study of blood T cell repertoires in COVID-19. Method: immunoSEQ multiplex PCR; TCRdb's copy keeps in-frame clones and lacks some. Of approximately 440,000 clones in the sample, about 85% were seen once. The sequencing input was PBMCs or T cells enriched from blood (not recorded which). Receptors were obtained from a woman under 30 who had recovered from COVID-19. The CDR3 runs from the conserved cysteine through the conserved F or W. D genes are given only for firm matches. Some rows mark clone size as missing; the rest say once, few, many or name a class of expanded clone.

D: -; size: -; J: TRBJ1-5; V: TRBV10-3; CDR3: CAIGQLNQPQHF; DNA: TGTGCCATCGGACAGCTCAATCAGCCCCAGCATTTT
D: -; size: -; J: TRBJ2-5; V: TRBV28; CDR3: CASSLGMGGEETQYF; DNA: TGTGCCAGCAGTTTAGGGATGGGAGGAGAAGAGACCCAGTACTTC
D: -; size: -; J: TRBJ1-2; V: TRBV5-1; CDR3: CASSNPMHSQGSYGYTF; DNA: TGCGCCAGCAGCAATCCTATGCACTCACAGGGATCCTATGGCTACACCTTC
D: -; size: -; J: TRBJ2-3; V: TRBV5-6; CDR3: CASSLAQDGDTQYF; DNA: TGTGCCAGCAGCTTGGCGCAGGATGGAGATACGCAGTATTTT
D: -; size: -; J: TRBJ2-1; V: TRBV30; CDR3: CACTPGVQFF; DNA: TGTGCCTGTACACCAGGTGTCCAGTTCTTC
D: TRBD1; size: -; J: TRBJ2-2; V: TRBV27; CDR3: CASSLEDRGRTGELFF; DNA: TGTGCCAGCAGTTTAGAGGACAGGGGTCGGACCGGGGAGCTGTTTTTT
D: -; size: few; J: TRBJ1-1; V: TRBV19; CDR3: CASSSPHIGSTEAFF; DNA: TGTGCCAGTAGTTCACCTCACATTGGGAGCACTGAAGCTTTCTTT
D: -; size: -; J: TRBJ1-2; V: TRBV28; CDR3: CASSILLGGYTF; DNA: TGTGCCAGCAGCATCCTTCTCGGTGGCTACACCTTC
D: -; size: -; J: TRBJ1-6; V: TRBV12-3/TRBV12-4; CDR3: CASSYDRNSPLHF; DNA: TGTGCCAGCAGCTACGACAGGAATTCACCCCTCCACTTT
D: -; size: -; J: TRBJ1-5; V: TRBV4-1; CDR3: CASSLGRITGGNQPQHF; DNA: TGCGCCAGCAGCCTTGGCAGAATCACCGGGGGCAATCAGCCCCAGCATTTT
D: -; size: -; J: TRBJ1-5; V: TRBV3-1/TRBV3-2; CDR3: CASSQGGGGLNQPQHF; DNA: TGTGCCAGCAGCCAAGGCGGGGGGGGACTAAATCAGCCCCAGCATTTT